The rows below give T cell receptor beta chains drawn from one sample of a study of regulatory T cells in long-lasting Graves disease. TCRdb processed the multiplex PCR reads anew with MiXCR; each CDR3 protein has one entry. The sample has roughly 350,000 distinct CDR3 sequences; 16% are singletons. This sample also belongs to another study, concerning T cells in Graves' hyperthyroidism and ophthalmopathy.

Sequencing was performed on peripheral blood mononuclear cells (PBMCs), taken at new diagnosis, from a patient treated with antithyroid drugs. The receptors come from a middle-aged man with Graves disease. Both conserved end residues are part of each CDR3. The D gene is left open where the match is weak. The listing skips clone size in some rows; elsewhere it reads once, few, many or a size class.

CDR3,DNA,J,size,V,D
CASSNAQGDDSPLHF,TGCGCCAGCAGCAACGCTCAGGGTGATGACTCACCCCTCCACTTT,TRBJ1-6,-,TRBV5-1,-
CASSLGRAAYEQYF,TGTGCCAGCAGCTTGGGCAGGGCTGCCTACGAGCAGTACTTC,TRBJ2-7,many,TRBV11-1,-
CASSSAPLNSGNTIYF,TGTGCCAGCAGTTCGGCCCCCTTAAACTCTGGAAACACCATATATTTT,TRBJ1-3,few,TRBV27,-
CASSQASGLAGGAGELFF,TGTGCCAGCAGCCAAGCGTCCGGGCTAGCGGGAGGGGCCGGGGAGCTGTTTTTT,TRBJ2-2,-,TRBV3-1,TRBD2
CSASAIGELFF,TGCAGTGCTAGTGCGATTGGGGAGCTGTTTTTT,TRBJ2-2,-,TRBV20-1,-
CASQIGQVIYEQYF,TGTGCCAGCCAAATTGGTCAAGTGATCTACGAGCAGTACTTC,TRBJ2-7,many,TRBV28,-
CASSLAAGMGTDTQYF,TGTGCCAGCAGCTTAGCGGCGGGGATGGGCACAGATACGCAGTATTTT,TRBJ2-3,many,TRBV7-9,-
CASSDRSGTDTQYF,TGTGCCAGCAGCGATAGGTCGGGCACAGATACGCAGTATTTT,TRBJ2-3,many,TRBV11-2,-
CASSLFPSGERSYEQYF,TGTGCCAGCAGTTTATTCCCTAGCGGGGAGAGGTCCTACGAGCAGTACTTC,TRBJ2-7,-,TRBV28,TRBD2
CASSFKGAATEAFF,TGCGCCAGCAGCTTTAAGGGGGCTGCCACTGAAGCTTTCTTT,TRBJ1-1,-,TRBV5-1,TRBD1
CASSPGTGGRRDEQFF,TGTGCCAGCAGCCCGGGGACAGGGGGCCGCCGGGATGAGCAGTTCTTC,TRBJ2-1,few,TRBV5-4,TRBD1
CASSLITGYREQYF,TGCGCCAGCAGCTTGATCACAGGGTATCGCGAGCAGTACTTC,TRBJ2-7,-,TRBV5-1,-
CASSYGQGFEKLFF,TGTGCCAGCAGTTACGGACAGGGATTCGAAAAACTGTTTTTT,TRBJ1-4,many,TRBV6-9,TRBD1
CASSFIAGTDTQYF,TGTGCCAGCAGCTTTATAGCGGGGACAGATACGCAGTATTTT,TRBJ2-3,many,TRBV7-3,TRBD2
CAGGPGGGQPQHF,TGTGCCGGGGGCCCCGGAGGAGGTCAGCCCCAGCATTTT,TRBJ1-5,few,TRBV19,-
CASSELTGGIGELFF,TGTGCCAGCAGTGAACTGACGGGGGGCATCGGGGAGCTGTTTTTT,TRBJ2-2,few,TRBV2,-